These 20 T cell receptor beta chains originate from one sample sequenced in a study of shared clonotypes between healthy human individuals. Produced via immunoSEQ multiplex PCR; TCRdb's table is partial and in-frame only. Here the sample spans some 700,000 clones, around 90% being singletons. The sequenced sample was memory CD8+ T cells from PBMCs. Subset here: CD45RO+ cells pooled with CCR7-negative TemRA cells. The receptor set was obtained from a man aged 18-30 years in good health. Some clones in this sample may be carry-over from other donors' samples.

Of note for this clone: Different DNA sequences within this sample yield the same CDR3. This chain joins TRBV9 and TRBJ2-3, with 14 bases aligning to TRBD2. This CDR3 comprises 14 residues. Germline CDR1 reads SGDLS; CDR2 reads YYNGEE. Losses at the gene ends were 2 bases for V and 9 bases for J; bases not matched to a gene: 2. The CDR3 DNA follows: TGTGCCAGCAGCGTGGGACTAGCGGGAGACACGCAGTATTTT. Translated: CASSVGLAGDTQYF.

The chain uses TRBV6-6 and TRBJ2-7; no firm D call. V lost 6 bases, J lost 2 bases, and 17 bases lay in between. The germline CDR1 and CDR2 sequences are MNHNY and SVGAGI (reference sequence). The CDR3 length is 15 residues. This CDR3 reads CASSPRRKPAYEQYF. The CDR3 nucleotides are TGTGCCAGCAGCCCCCGGCGGAAGCCCGCCTACGAGCAGTACTTC.

V gene TRBV7-9 combines with J gene TRBJ2-5; 7 bases are a match to TRBD1. The CDR3 length is 13 residues. Germline CDR1 SEHNR, CDR2 FQNEAQ (reference sequence). The V and J ends lost 3 bases and 4 bases, in that order; junction bases with no gene match: 2. For the CDR3, the DNA is TGTGCCAGCAGCTTTAGGGGGCGAGAGACCCAGTACTTC. It codes for CASSFRGRETQYF.

V gene TRBV9 combines with J gene TRBJ1-3; TRBD1 is a possible D gene (6 bases). CDR1 is SGDLS, CDR2 YYNGEE, per germline. The CDR3 extends over 14 amino acids. Trimming left V 7 bases short and J 0 bases short, with 11 bases between. The CDR3 is CASGTGSSGNTIYF. The CDR3 nucleotides are TGTGCCAGCGGTACAGGGAGCTCTGGAAACACCATATATTTT. Based on the CDR3 plus reference TRBV9 and TRBJ1-3, the full variable domain is DSGVTQTPKHLITATGQRVTLRCSPRSGDLSVYWYQQSLDQGLQFLIQYYNGEERAKGNILERFSAQQFPDLHSELNLSSLELGDSALYFCASGTGSSGNTIYFGEGSWLTVV.

The rearrangement links TRBV6-5 to TRBJ2-7; D is possibly TRBD1 (5 bases). The CDR3 covers 13 residues. V lost 6 bases, J lost 4 bases, and 13 bases lay in between. CDR1 is MNHEY and CDR2 is SVGAGI in the germline V gene. For the CDR3, the DNA is TGTGCCAGCAGCCAAGACAGTTTTTACGAGCAGTACTTC. As protein: CASSQDSFYEQYF.

The chain links TRBV7-8 to TRBJ2-2; no definite D call. V lost 4 bases and J lost 2, with 8 bases in between. The CDR3 covers 14 residues. The germline V gene encodes CDR1 SGHVS and CDR2 FQNEAQ. CDR3 region: CASSSRRNTGELFF. The CDR3 DNA sequence: TGTGCCAGCAGCTCCAGGAGAAACACCGGGGAGCTGTTTTTT.

The rearrangement links TRBV7-6 to TRBJ2-7; possible D gene TRBD2, 6 bases. This CDR3 region has 14 residues. The V gene's germline CDR1 is SGHVS and CDR2 FNYEAQ. Between the trimmed V and J ends, which lost 5 bases and 5 bases, there was a span of 16 bases. DNA for the CDR3: TGTGCCAGCAGCCTATCGTTGGGAGGCAACGAGCAGTACTTC. Its translation is CASSLSLGGNEQYF.

The gene calls are TRBV27 and TRBJ1-2; D might be TRBD1 (5 bases). Germline CDR1 is MNHEY and CDR2 is SMNVEV (reference sequence). Trimming took off 7 bases at V and 6 bases at J, with 18 bases between the two ends. This CDR3 has 14 amino acids. CDR3 sequence: CASTPAGRLDGYTF. CDR3 nucleotide sequence: TGTGCCAGCACCCCGGCAGGGCGCTTGGATGGCTACACCTTC.

The V gene is TRBV2, the J gene TRBJ2-1, with a tentative D call TRBD2 (5 bases). Trimming left V 3 bases short and J 3 bases short, with 15 bases between. CDR3 length equals 16 residues. The germline gives CDR1 SNHLY, CDR2 FYNNEI. The CDR3 DNA reads as TGTGCCAGCAGTGAGAGGGCGGGTAGCCTCTACAATGAGCAGTTCTTC. This encodes CASSERAGSLYNEQFF.

This rearrangement joins TRBV6-1 to TRBJ2-3; 7 bases are a match to TRBD1. Trimming removed 10 bases from V and 0 bases from J; junction bases left unmatched: 4. Germline CDR1 reads MNHNS; CDR2 reads SASEGT. CDR3 length equals 13 residues. The CDR3 loop reads CAIWDSSTDTQYF. The DNA of the CDR3 is TGTGCCATCTGGGACAGCAGCACAGATACGCAGTATTTT.

As for this clone: Since a far larger clone is one base different, this is likely a read error. This sample includes further DNA sequences coding for the same CDR3. The rearrangement uses TRBV9 and TRBJ2-3; weak D call: TRBD2 (5 bases). The CDR3 extends over 14 amino acids. Trimming took 1 base from V and 0 from J, leaving 6 bases between them. Germline-derived CDR1 and CDR2 are SGDLS and YYNGEE. The CDR3 region is CASSVSGSTDTQYF. Here the CDR3 DNA reads TGTGCCAGCAGCGTATCGGGAAGCACAGATACGCAGTATTTT.

J is TRBJ2-1 and V is TRBV29-1; 14 positions agree with TRBD2. In germline, CDR1 is SQVTM, CDR2 ANQGSEA. This CDR3 has 19 amino acids. Trimming removed 6 bases from V and 8 bases from J; junction bases left unmatched: 21. CDR3 sequence: CSVPFMTSGRARFVDEQFF. CDR3 DNA: TGCAGCGTCCCTTTCATGACTAGCGGGAGGGCCAGGTTTGTAGATGAGCAGTTCTTC.

The chain is built from TRBV30 and TRBJ2-1; 7 bases agree with TRBD1. In germline, CDR1 is GTSNPN, CDR2 SVGIG (reference sequence). This CDR3 comprises 14 residues. With 3 bases clipped from V and 1 base from J, the junction kept 3 bases outside the gene matches. The CDR3 loop is CAWSTGVSYNEQFF. CDR3 sequence (DNA): TGTGCCTGGAGCACAGGGGTTTCCTACAATGAGCAGTTCTTC.

This clone was found once. This chain connects TRBV7-9 to TRBJ2-7; D tentatively fits TRBD1 or TRBD2 (5 bases each). There are 14 residues in the CDR3. CDR1 is SEHNR, CDR2 FQNEAQ, per germline (reference sequence). Between the trimmed V and J ends, which lost 4 bases and 2 bases, there was a span of 12 bases. Here the CDR3 reads CASSSGTVAYEQYF. The CDR3 region has the DNA TGTGCCAGCAGCTCCGGGACCGTCGCCTACGAGCAGTACTTC.

This rearrangement joins TRBV19 to TRBJ1-1; 7 bases are a match to TRBD1. Trimming removed 7 bases from V and 4 bases from J; junction bases left unmatched: 3. The CDR3 contains 12 residues. CDR1 and CDR2 (germline): LNHDA, SQIVND (reference sequence). CDR3 residues: CASIRDSTEAFF. CDR3 DNA: TGTGCCAGTATCCGGGACAGCACTGAAGCTTTCTTT.

In its sample, this clone was seen once. This likely stems from a read error, as it lies one base from a far larger clone. The sample contains more than one DNA sequence encoding this CDR3. This chain links TRBV15 with TRBJ2-2; TRBD2 matches at 9 bases. Trimming cost V 2 bases and J 5 bases; bases outside gene matches: 15. The CDR3 runs to 19 residues. Germline V gene data show CDR1 as LNHNV and CDR2 as YYDKDF (reference sequence). The CDR3 sequence is CATSRPWTSAMPDTGELFF. DNA of the CDR3: TGTGCCACCAGCAGACCATGGACTAGCGCTATGCCGGATACCGGGGAGCTGTTTTTT. The full variable domain, completed using reference TRBV15 and TRBJ2-2, is DAMVIQNPRYQVTQFGKPVTLSCSQTLNHNVMYWYQQKSSQAPKLLFHYYDKDFNNEADTPDNFQSRRPNTSFCFLDIRSPGLGDTAMYLCATSRPWTSAMPDTGELFFGEGSRLTVL.

The chain links TRBV7-6 to TRBJ2-7; D may match TRBD1 or TRBD2 (5 bases each). Germline loops: CDR1 SGHVS, CDR2 FNYEAQ. With 4 bases removed from V and 5 bases from J, the gap between germline ends came to 15 bases. The CDR3 is 14 residues long. CDR3: CASSSREGIHEQYF. The CDR3, as DNA: TGTGCCAGCAGCTCGCGTGAGGGGATCCACGAGCAGTACTTC. The variable domain in full, completed from reference TRBV7-6 and TRBJ2-7, reads GAGVSQSPRYKVTKRGQDVALRCDPISGHVSLYWYRQALGQGPEFLTYFNYEAQQDKSGLPNDRFSAERPEGSISTLTIQRTEQRDSAMYRCASSSREGIHEQYFGPGTRLTVT.

The chain joins TRBV6-5 to TRBJ2-2; a weak D match, TRBD2 (7 bases). The ends were cut back, 7 bases at V and 4 bases at J, with 13 bases in the middle. The V gene's germline CDR1 is MNHEY and CDR2 SVGAGI. The CDR3 is made up of 14 amino acids. The CDR3 reads CASTQGRATGELFF. In DNA, the CDR3 is TGTGCCAGCACCCAGGGGAGGGCCACCGGGGAGCTGTTTTTT.

In this sample, this clone turned up many times. The CDR3 region has the DNA TGTGCCAGTCGATTGACAGCGTCGAACACTGAAGCTTTCTTT. It specifies CASRLTASNTEAFF. The V call is TRBV19, the J call TRBJ1-1; D possibly corresponds to TRBD1 (5 bases). The germline V gene encodes CDR1 LNHDA and CDR2 SQIVND (reference sequence). The CDR3 has 14 amino acids. The V end was cut by 8 bases, the J end by 1 base, with 14 bases between.

The J gene is TRBJ1-2, the V gene TRBV9, with 7 positions matching TRBD1. Germline V gene sequence: CDR1 SGDLS, CDR2 YYNGEE. V lost 2 bases and J lost 8; bases outside the gene matches: 12. CDR3 size: 15 residues. CDR3 sequence: CASSVGVGTDVGYTF. Written as DNA, the CDR3 is TGTGCCAGCAGCGTTGGGGTCGGGACAGATGTGGGCTACACCTTC.